A selection of T cell receptor beta chains follows, all from one sample in a study of shared clonotypes between healthy human individuals. Here immunoSEQ multiplex PCR was the method, and the copy in TCRdb shows in-frame clones only, minus some. Seen here are around 700,000 clones, about two thirds observed once, and the top ten hold 1.8%. Sequences were obtained from memory CD4+ T cells sorted from blood. Receptors were obtained from a woman in her twenties or thirties in good health. Each CDR3 is given with its conserved first and last residue. Fields, in order: clone size, V gene, J gene, D gene, CDR3 DNA, CDR3 protein. The D gene is left open where the match is weak. Clone size is given for some rows only: seen once, a few or many times, or a class if the clone is expanded.

once	TRBV28	TRBJ2-1	TRBD2	TGTGCCAGCAGTCCTCCGGGACTAGTATTTTCTGAGCAGTTCTTC	CASSPPGLVFSEQFF
.	TRBV7-7	TRBJ2-6	.	TGTGCCAGCAGCTTAGGCGTTTCTGGGGCCAACGTCCTGACTTTC	CASSLGVSGANVLTF
.	TRBV2	TRBJ2-3	TRBD1	TGTGCCAGCAGTTTCCGGGACAGGGGGGATACGCAGTATTTT	CASSFRDRGDTQYF
.	TRBV7-8	TRBJ2-7	.	TGTGCCAGCAGCCCGAGACAGGACCCCTGGGAAGACGAGCAGTACTTC	CASSPRQDPWEDEQYF
few	TRBV2	TRBJ2-3	TRBD2	TGTGCCAGCAGCCCGGGACTAGCGGGGGCCACAGATACGCAGTATTTT	CASSPGLAGATDTQYF
.	TRBV18	TRBJ1-1	.	TGTGCCAGCTCATCTCAGGGTACGAACACTGAAGCTTTCTTT	CASSSQGTNTEAFF
.	TRBV6-5	TRBJ2-2	.	TGTGCCAGCAGTTACTCAAGGCGACGGGACACCGGGGAGCTGTTTTTT	CASSYSRRRDTGELFF
.	TRBV18	TRBJ2-3	.	TGTGCCAGCTCACCAAACGAGGGAATTAGCACAGATACGCAGTATTTT	CASSPNEGISTDTQYF
.	TRBV11-2	TRBJ2-2	.	TGTGCCAGCAGCCGTACAGACACCGGGGAGCTGTTTTTT	CASSRTDTGELFF
.	TRBV4-2	TRBJ2-3	TRBD2	TGTGCCAGCAGCCAACCTATAGCGGGGTACACAGATACGCAGTATTTT	CASSQPIAGYTDTQYF
.	TRBV19	TRBJ2-5	.	TGTGCCAGTAGTATATATGAGACCCAGTACTTC	CASSIYETQYF
.	TRBV5-1	TRBJ2-2	.	TGCGCCAGCAGCTCATTTGAGTACGGGGAGCTGTTTTTT	CASSSFEYGELFF
.	TRBV28	TRBJ1-3	.	TGTGCCAGCAGTCGAATTGGGGCCCTCTCTGGAAACACCATATATTTT	CASSRIGALSGNTIYF
once	TRBV28	TRBJ1-2	.	TGTGCCAGCAGTTCAGGGGAGGGAGTCTATGGCTACACCTTC	CASSSGEGVYGYTF
.	TRBV7-9	TRBJ2-7	.	TGTGCCAGCAGCCCCAGATCCCACGAGCAGTACTTC	CASSPRSHEQYF
.	TRBV19	TRBJ2-7	.	TGTGCCACCAAAAAAAAACGGGAGCTATTGCCCGAGCAGTACTTC	CATKKKRELLPEQYF
.	TRBV5-1	TRBJ2-5	.	TGCGCCAGCAGCCTAAGGACGGAGGAGCAGTACTTC	CASSLRTEEQYF
.	TRBV2	TRBJ2-7	.	TGTGCCAGCAGTGGGGACAACTACGAGCAGTACTTC	CASSGDNYEQYF
.	TRBV6-6	TRBJ1-1	.	TGTGCCAGCAGTTCAAACAGCTACCACACTGAAGCTTTCTTT	CASSSNSYHTEAFF
.	TRBV19	TRBJ2-4	TRBD1	TGTGCCAGTAGTATGCCCGGGACAGGGTACAAAAACATTCAGTACTTC	CASSMPGTGYKNIQYF